The 21 T cell receptor beta chains below come from one sample, sequenced in a study of blood T cells in healthy people across ages. Together with a sample-barcoded 5' primer, a J-beta primer mix was included in a second PCR lasting about 6 to 12 cycles. TCRdb called the 5' RACE reads again in MiXCR, with one record for every CDR3 protein. The repertoire holds about 1.8 million distinct CDR3 sequences, with roughly 52% as singletons. Sample: blood. These receptors all stem from a woman aged 40 to 50 in good health.

The rearrangement joins TRBV4-3 to TRBJ2-5; 9 bases match TRBD2. Looked up from germline, CDR1 is LGHNA and CDR2 is YSLEER. The CDR3 has 17 amino acids. J gave up 4 bases and V 1 base, and 10 bases lay outside the gene matches. The CDR3 DNA sequence: TGCGCCAGCAGCCAAGGCCGCTCGCGGGGGGGCGGAGAGACCCAGTACTTC. Encoded protein: CASSQGRSRGGGETQYF.

The chain is built from TRBV7-9 and TRBJ2-4; D not certain. The germline gives CDR1 SEHNR, CDR2 FQNEAQ (reference sequence). The CDR3 extends over 17 amino acids. V was cut by 1 base and J by 0 bases, with 13 bases left in between. CDR3 region: CASSLGSASGAKNIQYF. CDR3 DNA: TGTGCCAGCAGCTTAGGGTCGGCAAGTGGAGCCAAAAACATTCAGTACTTC.

V usage is TRBV7-3 and J usage is TRBJ2-1, with no clear D. Per germline, CDR1 SGHTA and CDR2 FQGTGA. This CDR3 spans 15 amino acids. The V end lost 6 bases, the J end lost 9 bases, and 21 bases lay between the germline ends. The CDR3 DNA is TGTGCCAGCAGTTATCTAGGTCCCGGGCAAGGTGAGCAGTTCTTC. Protein: CASSYLGPGQGEQFF. The variable domain in full, completed from reference TRBV7-3 and TRBJ2-1, reads GAGVSQTPSNKVTEKGKYVELRCDPISGHTALYWYRQSLGQGPEFLIYFQGTGAADDSGLPNDRFFAVRPEGSVSTLKIQRTERGDSAVYLCASSYLGPGQGEQFFGPGTRLTVL.

This clonotype has just one count. The V and J genes are TRBV12-5 and TRBJ2-7, with 8 positions matching TRBD1. Germline CDR1 LGHNT, CDR2 FRNRAP. The CDR3 consists of 16 residues. V lost 5 bases to trimming and J lost 0 bases; unmatched junction nucleotides: 9. CDR3 protein: CASGPGDRGSSYEQYF. Written as DNA, the CDR3 is TGTGCTAGTGGTCCGGGCGACAGGGGTAGCTCCTACGAGCAGTACTTC.

This chain joins TRBV3-1 and TRBJ1-6, with no clear D. The V end was cut by 0 bases, the J end by 7 bases, with 7 bases between. CDR1 is LGHDT, CDR2 YNNKEL, per germline (reference sequence). This CDR3 is 14 amino acids long. Here the CDR3 DNA reads TGTGCCAGCAGCCAAGACAGGATGAATTCACCCCTCCACTTT. Its translation is CASSQDRMNSPLHF. The complete variable domain, with remaining parts taken from reference TRBV3-1 and TRBJ1-6, reads DTAVSQTPKYLVTQMGNDKSIKCEQNLGHDTMYWYKQDSKKFLKIMFSYNNKELIINETVPNRFSPKSPDKAHLNLHINSLELGDSAVYFCASSQDRMNSPLHFGNGTRLTVT.

The chain joins TRBV20-1 to TRBJ2-7; either TRBD1 or TRBD2 may fit D (5 bases each). The CDR3 sequence is 15 residues long. Per germline, CDR1 DFQATT and CDR2 SNEGSKA (reference sequence). V lost 6 bases, J lost 1 base, and 19 bases lay in between. The CDR3: CSAPHAGTASYEQYF. CDR3 DNA: TGCAGTGCACCTCATGCCGGGACGGCGTCCTACGAGCAGTACTTC.

The gene calls are TRBV6-6 and TRBJ2-7; D unclear. Germline loops: CDR1 MNHNY, CDR2 SVGAGI (reference sequence). Trimming cost V 8 bases and J 9 bases, with 20 bases left between them. CDR3 length: 13 amino acids. This CDR3 reads CASSRMPYERQYF. CDR3 in DNA: TGTGCCAGCTCCAGAATGCCCTACGAGCGGCAGTACTTC.

The chain recombines TRBV11-2 with TRBJ1-2; weak D call: TRBD1 (5 bases). CDR3 size: 16 residues. V dropped 5 bases and J dropped 3 bases, with 19 bases sitting between them. Germline loops: CDR1 SGHAT, CDR2 FQNNGV. CDR3 coding DNA: TGTGCCAGCAGCCAACTCCATATCAGGGACGACTATGGCTACACCTTC. Translation: CASSQLHIRDDYGYTF.

This clonotype was found a few times. The chain carries TRBV27 and TRBJ2-7, with D unclear. The V end lost 3 bases, the J end lost 5 bases, and 14 bases lay between the germline ends. The CDR3 has 14 amino acids. CDR1 MNHEY and CDR2 SMNVEV come from the germline V gene (reference sequence). In DNA form, the CDR3 reads TGTGCCAGCAGTTTGTCCCTAGAGTTCCACGAGCAGTACTTC. Residues: CASSLSLEFHEQYF.

The J gene is TRBJ2-7, the V gene TRBV7-9; 8 positions match TRBD1. Trimming took 5 bases from V and 2 from J; bases not matched to a gene: 8. The CDR3 is made up of 15 amino acids. From germline, CDR1 is SEHNR and CDR2 FQNEAQ (reference sequence). Written as DNA, the CDR3 is TGTGCCAGCAGCGACGGACAGGGCCCTACCTACGAGCAGTACTTC. It is translated as CASSDGQGPTYEQYF.

This chain links TRBV7-6 with TRBJ1-2; D possibly corresponds to TRBD1 (6 bases). V was trimmed by 0 bases and J by 1 base, leaving 9 bases between them. Germline V lookup: CDR1 SGHVS, CDR2 FNYEAQ. The CDR3 is made up of 15 amino acids. In DNA form, the CDR3 reads TGTGCCAGCAGCTTAGCGGAGGGGGGTAACTATGGCTACACCTTC. Protein sequence: CASSLAEGGNYGYTF.

The chain carries TRBV6-1 and TRBJ1-6; no definite D call. Trimming pared 3 bases from V and 5 bases from J, leaving 11 bases between. Germline V gives CDR1 MNHNS, CDR2 SASEGT. CDR3 length equals 15 residues. The CDR3 region has the DNA TGTGCCAGCAGTGATTGGAGGACCAATAATTCACCCCTCCACTTT. Encoded protein: CASSDWRTNNSPLHF.

This clonotype was observed a handful of times. The V and J genes are TRBV7-2 and TRBJ2-7; tentative D call: TRBD2 (6 bases). The CDR3 is 14 amino acids. Germline lookup yields CDR1 SGHTA and CDR2 FQGNSA. V lost 2 bases, J lost 2 bases, and 10 bases lay in between. This chain's CDR3 is CASSLRTNAYEQYF. DNA for the CDR3: TGTGCCAGCAGCTTACGGACTAACGCCTACGAGCAGTACTTC. Full variable domain (missing parts from reference TRBV7-2 and TRBJ2-7): GAGVSQSPSNKVTEKGKDVELRCDPISGHTALYWYRQSLGQGLEFLIYFQGNSAPDKSGLPSDRFSAERTGGSVSTLTIQRTQQEDSAVYLCASSLRTNAYEQYFGPGTRLTVT.

This clonotype was detected only a few times. This chain joins TRBV4-3 and TRBJ2-1; D may match TRBD1 or TRBD2 (5 bases each). The V gene's germline CDR1 is LGHNA and CDR2 YSLEER. The CDR3 spans 16 residues. The V end lost 1 base, the J end lost 9 bases, and 19 bases lay between the germline ends. Here the CDR3 reads CASSQAGTLRGGEQFF. CDR3 nucleotides: TGCGCCAGCAGCCAAGCCGGGACCCTAAGGGGCGGTGAGCAGTTCTTC.

This clonotype was counted a single time. The chain carries TRBV5-6 and TRBJ1-5; tentatively, D is TRBD1 (5 bases). Trimming stripped 3 bases from V and 4 bases from J, with 14 bases between. The CDR3 length is 15 residues. Germline V lookup: CDR1 SGHDT, CDR2 YYEEEE. The CDR3 nucleotides are TGTGCCAGCAGCTCCTTCAGGGATGATAATCAGCCCCAGCATTTT. The encoded protein is CASSSFRDDNQPQHF.

This clonotype was picked up a small number of times. The J gene is TRBJ1-2, the V gene TRBV9; D is unclear. CDR1 and CDR2 from the germline V gene are SGDLS and YYNGEE. V lost 0 bases, J lost 8 bases, and 17 bases lay in between. The CDR3 is 15 amino acids. The DNA of the CDR3 is TGTGCCAGCAGCGTAGACCCAGACCCCGTCGGGGGCTACACCTTC. Amino acids: CASSVDPDPVGGYTF.

The chain recombines TRBV7-9 with TRBJ2-5; D perhaps matches TRBD2 (6 bases). The germline CDR1 and CDR2 sequences are SEHNR and FQNEAQ (reference sequence). V dropped 5 bases and J dropped 0 bases, with 10 bases sitting between them. This CDR3 region has 14 residues. DNA for the CDR3: TGTGCCAGCAGCGGGGGGATGTACCAAGAGACCCAGTACTTC. This gives the protein CASSGGMYQETQYF. The complete variable domain, with remaining parts taken from reference TRBV7-9 and TRBJ2-5, reads DTGVSQNPRHKITKRGQNVTFRCDPISEHNRLYWYRQTLGQGPEFLTYFQNEAQLEKSRLLSDRFSAERPKGSFSTLEIQRTEQGDSAMYLCASSGGMYQETQYFGPGTRLLVL.

The rearrangement uses TRBV27 and TRBJ2-6; D is possibly TRBD2 (6 bases). The length of the CDR3 is 16 residues. The V and J ends lost 5 bases and 2 bases respectively, with 13 bases between them. CDR1 is MNHEY, CDR2 SMNVEV, per germline (reference sequence). CDR3 protein: CASSGGVLAGANVLTF. In DNA, the CDR3 is TGTGCCAGCAGTGGAGGGGTCCTCGCTGGGGCCAACGTCCTGACTTTC.

As concerns this clonotype: Relative to the germline gene, one junction end is altered; a read error may explain this. V gene TRBV6-6 combines with J gene TRBJ1-2, with D hard to call. Per germline, CDR1 MNHNY and CDR2 SVGAGI (reference sequence). CDR3 length: 12 amino acids. The CDR3 region has the DNA TGTGCCAGCAGTTACCTGGAGGGTGGCCACACCTTC. Its translation: CASSYLEGGHTF.

The rearrangement uses TRBV2 and TRBJ2-3; maybe TRBD2 (7 bases). Per the germline V gene, CDR1 is SNHLY and CDR2 is FYNNEI. V lost 2 bases, J lost 1 base, and 16 bases lay in between. The CDR3 runs to 17 residues. CDR3 in DNA: TGTGCCAGCAGTGAATTGGGGACGGGGGGCGGCACAGATACGCAGTATTTT. Encoded protein: CASSELGTGGGTDTQYF. The full variable domain, with the rest looked up from reference TRBV2 and TRBJ2-3, is EPEVTQTPSHQVTQMGQEVILRCVPISNHLYFYWYRQILGQKVEFLVSFYNNEISEKSEIFDDQFSVERPDGSNFTLKIRSTKLEDSAMYFCASSELGTGGGTDTQYFGPGTRLTVL.

This clonotype was picked up a small number of times. The chain joins TRBV20-1 to TRBJ2-1; 9 nucleotides match TRBD1. Germline assignment: CDR1 DFQATT and CDR2 SNEGSKA (reference sequence). V was clipped by 0 bases and J by 5 bases; unmatched bases: 5. The CDR3 totals 15 residues. The CDR3 DNA reads TGCAGTGCTAGAGACACCGGGACAGGGCACAATGAGCAGTTCTTC. It codes for CSARDTGTGHNEQFF.